These T cell receptor beta chains were read from a single sample in a study of cytomegalovirus exposure and HLA in healthy donors. Clones were sequenced by immunoSEQ multiplex PCR, and TCRdb holds only the in-frame ones, with some missing. The sample yields 200,000 to 250,000 clones, over 75% seen once. The specimen sequenced was PBMCs. These receptor sequences come from a woman between 18 and 29 years old in good health and CMV-seropositive. The CDR3 runs from the conserved cysteine through the conserved F or W. The D gene is left open where the match is weak.

CDR3 protein: CASSFGGRGNTEAFF; CDR3 DNA: TGTGCCAGCAGCTTTGGAGGCAGGGGGAACACTGAAGCTTTCTTT; V gene: TRBV5-6; J gene: TRBJ1-1; D gene: -
CDR3 protein: CASSSSLDSSGTQYF; CDR3 DNA: TGTGCCAGCAGCTCCTCGTTGGACTCTTCCGGTACGCAGTATTTT; V gene: TRBV7-9; J gene: TRBJ2-3; D gene: -
CDR3 protein: CASSLGQGGPVYEQYF; CDR3 DNA: TGTGCCAGCAGTTTAGGACAGGGGGGTCCCGTCTACGAGCAGTACTTC; V gene: TRBV27; J gene: TRBJ2-7; D gene: TRBD1
CDR3 protein: CASSWADSDGYTF; CDR3 DNA: TGTGCCAGCAGTTGGGCCGACAGCGATGGCTACACCTTC; V gene: TRBV6-5; J gene: TRBJ1-2; D gene: -
CDR3 protein: CASSESWRSRGPDTQYF; CDR3 DNA: TGCGCCAGCAGTGAGTCATGGCGGTCCCGAGGGCCAGATACGCAGTATTTT; V gene: TRBV10-2; J gene: TRBJ2-3; D gene: -
CDR3 protein: CASSWGEGGGELFF; CDR3 DNA: TGCGCCAGCAGCTGGGGCGAAGGTGGCGGGGAGCTGTTTTTT; V gene: TRBV5-1; J gene: TRBJ2-2; D gene: -
CDR3 protein: CASSLTGGENTGELFF; CDR3 DNA: TGTGCCAGCAGTCTCACAGGGGGAGAGAACACCGGGGAGCTGTTTTTT; V gene: TRBV28; J gene: TRBJ2-2; D gene: TRBD1
CDR3 protein: CASSHVGASYEQYF; CDR3 DNA: TGCGCCAGCAGCCATGTGGGGGCATCCTACGAGCAGTACTTC; V gene: TRBV4-1; J gene: TRBJ2-7; D gene: -
CDR3 protein: CASSEGTNRGFYEQYF; CDR3 DNA: TGTGCCAGCAGTGAAGGGACTAACAGGGGGTTCTACGAGCAGTACTTC; V gene: TRBV6-1; J gene: TRBJ2-7; D gene: TRBD1
CDR3 protein: CASSPPSQETQYF; CDR3 DNA: TGTGCCAGCTCACCACCGAGTCAAGAGACCCAGTACTTC; V gene: TRBV18; J gene: TRBJ2-5; D gene: -